One and the same sample provided the 20 T cell receptor beta chains below, sequenced in a study of control samples from healthy donors and cancer patients. Clones were sequenced by immunoSEQ multiplex PCR, and TCRdb holds only the in-frame ones, with some missing. Of roughly 84,000 clones listed, 91% are singletons. The sequenced material came from blood. All receptors derive from a man aged 45-65 years in good health.

The chain is built from TRBV5-4 and TRBJ1-2, with 8 bases aligning to TRBD1. V shed 4 bases and J 2 bases; nucleotides not matched to a gene: 13. The CDR3 spans 17 residues. Germline CDR1 is SGHNT and CDR2 is YYREEE (reference sequence). The CDR3: CASSHVRGQGGNYGYTF. CDR3 sequence (DNA): TGTGCCAGCAGCCATGTCCGAGGACAGGGAGGCAACTATGGCTACACCTTC.

The chain uses TRBV12-3 or TRBV12-4 and TRBJ1-6; TRBD1 might be the D (5 bases). The V end lost 8 bases, the J end lost 12 bases, and 17 bases lay between the germline ends. The CDR3 spans 13 residues. The CDR3 region is CASVGTPREPLHF. The CDR3 coding sequence is TGTGCCAGCGTAGGGACCCCAAGGGAACCCCTCCACTTT.

The chain recombines TRBV15 with TRBJ1-4, with D hard to call. The V and J ends lost 5 bases and 3 bases respectively, with 13 bases between them. CDR1 is LNHNV, CDR2 YYDKDF, per germline (reference sequence). The CDR3 is 15 residues long. CDR3 sequence: CATSLKARANEKLFF. CDR3 nucleotides: TGTGCCACCAGCCTAAAGGCGCGAGCTAATGAAAAACTGTTTTTT. The variable domain in full, completed from reference TRBV15 and TRBJ1-4, reads DAMVIQNPRYQVTQFGKPVTLSCSQTLNHNVMYWYQQKSSQAPKLLFHYYDKDFNNEADTPDNFQSRRPNTSFCFLDIRSPGLGDTAMYLCATSLKARANEKLFFGSGTQLSVL.

A single count supports this clone. The chain recombines TRBV6-5 with TRBJ2-3; D not certain. The CDR3 sequence is 13 residues long. Trimming took off 5 bases at V and 0 bases at J, with 6 bases between the two ends. Germline V gene data show CDR1 as MNHEY and CDR2 as SVGAGI. This CDR3 reads CASSIQSTDTQYF. The CDR3 DNA reads as TGTGCCAGCAGTATCCAGAGCACAGATACGCAGTATTTT.

The V call is TRBV5-1, the J call TRBJ2-2, with TRBD1 matching over 7 bases. After removal of 7 bases from V and 6 bases from J, the junction contained 6 bases not matched to a gene. This CDR3 is built from 13 residues. Germline V gives CDR1 SGHRS, CDR2 YFSETQ. This CDR3 is CASGTGQPGELFF. In DNA form, the CDR3 reads TGCGCCAGCGGAACGGGACAGCCCGGGGAGCTGTTTTTT.

V usage is TRBV12-3 or TRBV12-4 and J usage is TRBJ1-2; TRBD1 matches at 7 bases. The V and J ends lost 2 bases and 6 bases, in that order; junction bases with no gene match: 0. The CDR3 loop spans 12 amino acids. The CDR3 sequence is CASSLQGDGYTF. Written as DNA, the CDR3 is TGTGCCAGCAGTTTACAGGGGGATGGCTACACCTTC.

Only a few counts were recorded for this clone. The chain links TRBV19 to TRBJ1-2, with 8 nucleotides matching TRBD1. The CDR3 totals 14 residues. After removal of 10 bases from V and 8 bases from J, the junction contained 15 bases not matched to a gene. Germline CDR1 and CDR2: LNHDA and SQIVND (reference sequence). CDR3 in DNA: TGTGCCACCACTTCGGACAGGGAGGTATTCGGCTACACCTTC. As protein: CATTSDREVFGYTF.

The genes are TRBV7-9 and TRBJ1-1, with TRBD1 as a possible D gene (6 bases). With 8 bases removed from V and 4 bases from J, the gap between germline ends came to 8 bases. The CDR3 sequence is 11 residues long. From germline, CDR1 is SEHNR and CDR2 FQNEAQ (reference sequence). The CDR3 region has the DNA TGTGCCAGCCAAGGGGGCACTGAAGCTTTCTTT. This sequence encodes CASQGGTEAFF.

This clone has only one observation. The V gene is TRBV12-5, the J gene TRBJ2-2, with 8 bases fitting TRBD2. The V and J ends lost 5 bases and 4 bases, in that order; junction bases with no gene match: 12. CDR3 length: 17 amino acids. Germline V gene lookup returns CDR1 LGHNT and CDR2 FRNRAP. The CDR3 region is CASGPSAGGGATGELFF. DNA of the CDR3: TGTGCTAGTGGTCCATCGGCCGGGGGGGGTGCCACCGGGGAGCTGTTTTTT. The full variable domain, in which reference TRBV12-5 and TRBJ2-2 provide the parts outside the CDR3, is DARVTQTPRHKVTEMGQEVTMRCQPILGHNTVFWYRQTMMQGLELLAYFRNRAPLDDSGMPKDRFSAEMPDATLATLKIQPSEPRDSAVYFCASGPSAGGGATGELFFGEGSRLTVL.

This clone has a single count. V is TRBV6-1 and J is TRBJ1-3; possible D gene TRBD1, 5 bases. With 3 bases removed from V and 5 bases from J, the gap between germline ends came to 8 bases. The V gene's germline CDR1 is MNHNS and CDR2 SASEGT. This CDR3 comprises 13 residues. The CDR3 nucleotides are TGTGCCAGCAGTGATGGGGGTAGAAACACCATATATTTT. It encodes CASSDGGRNTIYF.

This chain connects TRBV6-5 to TRBJ1-5; unclear D gene. The CDR3 contains 14 residues. V shed 6 bases and J shed 11 bases, with 20 bases lying between them. Germline CDR1 and CDR2: MNHEY and SVGAGI. This CDR3 reads CASRMDHTPEAQHF. CDR3 nucleotide sequence: TGTGCCAGCAGAATGGACCATACCCCGGAGGCCCAGCATTTT.

The chain couples TRBV19 to TRBJ2-5, with D unresolved. V was shortened by 8 bases and J by 3 bases, with 4 bases between the two germline ends. This CDR3 is 10 amino acids long. The germline gives CDR1 LNHDA, CDR2 SQIVND (reference sequence). The CDR3 region has the DNA TGTGCCAGTGGGGAAGAGACCCAGTACTTC. The encoded protein is CASGEETQYF.

The gene calls are TRBV9 and TRBJ1-5, with no clear D. The CDR3 has 14 amino acids. Germline assignment: CDR1 SGDLS and CDR2 YYNGEE. Trimming left V 0 bases short and J 5 bases short, with 9 bases between. CDR3 residues: CASSVASSHQPQHF. The CDR3 DNA reads TGTGCCAGCAGCGTAGCAAGTTCTCATCAGCCCCAGCATTTT.

In this sample, this clone is medium-sized (0.01 to 0.1%). The rearrangement joins TRBV25-1 to TRBJ1-2; TRBD1 matches 8 bases. This CDR3 has 12 residues. J lost 8 bases, V lost 4 bases, and 3 bases had no gene match. Germline CDR1 is MGHDK and CDR2 is SYGVNS. The CDR3: CASSGTGRGYTF. The CDR3 DNA follows: TGTGCCAGCAGTGGGACAGGGCGAGGCTACACCTTC.

The genes are TRBV6-2 or TRBV6-3 and TRBJ2-7, with D unresolved. The V end was cut by 1 base, the J end by 6 bases, with 7 bases between. The CDR3 runs to 12 residues. Looked up from germline, CDR1 is MNHEY and CDR2 is SVGEGT. In DNA form, the CDR3 reads TGTGCCAGCAGTTACTTTGGGATCGAGCAGTACTTC. It codes for CASSYFGIEQYF.

This clone has just a few counts. The gene calls are TRBV19 and TRBJ2-7, with a possible D match to TRBD1 (6 bases). This CDR3 region has 14 residues. With 3 bases removed from V and 2 bases from J, the gap between germline ends came to 11 bases. Germline assignment: CDR1 LNHDA and CDR2 SQIVND (reference sequence). For the CDR3, the DNA is TGTGCCAGTAGTATCCGGGACAAACCCTACGAGCAGTACTTC. This gives the protein CASSIRDKPYEQYF.

Only one count was recorded for this clone. The chain employs TRBV9 and TRBJ1-1, with D hard to call. The CDR3 has 14 residues. Trimming left V 3 bases short and J 4 bases short, with 13 bases between. Germline CDR1 reads SGDLS; CDR2 reads YYNGEE. This CDR3 reads CASSGNLRTTEAFF. CDR3 nucleotides: TGTGCCAGCAGCGGTAATCTGCGGACCACTGAAGCTTTCTTT.

The gene calls are TRBV24-1 and TRBJ1-2, with D perhaps TRBD1 (6 bases). CDR1 is KGHDR and CDR2 is SFDVKD in the germline V gene. The CDR3 sequence is 13 residues long. The V end lost 9 bases, the J end lost 7 bases, and 17 bases lay between the germline ends. The CDR3 is CATGTQGSGGYTF. CDR3 sequence (DNA): TGTGCCACCGGAACCCAGGGGTCGGGTGGCTACACCTTC.

The chain combines TRBV29-1 with TRBJ2-3; TRBD2 might be the D (5 bases). With 7 bases removed from V and 1 base from J, the gap between germline ends came to 12 bases. Germline V gives CDR1 SQVTM, CDR2 ANQGSEA. CDR3 length: 13 amino acids. Here the CDR3 DNA reads TGCAGCGCCGCCCTGAGGGGCACAGATACGCAGTATTTT. Protein: CSAALRGTDTQYF.

The CDR3 bases are TGTGCCAGCAGCCTTCGGACTAGCGGGGGCTTTGTCCCAGATACGCAGTATTTT. This translates into CASSLRTSGGFVPDTQYF. This sequence joins TRBV13 and TRBJ2-3, with 13 bases identical to TRBD2. The CDR3 runs 18 residues. V dropped 5 bases and J dropped 4; count of bases not matched to a gene: 12. Germline CDR1 is PRHDT and CDR2 is FYEKMQ (reference sequence).